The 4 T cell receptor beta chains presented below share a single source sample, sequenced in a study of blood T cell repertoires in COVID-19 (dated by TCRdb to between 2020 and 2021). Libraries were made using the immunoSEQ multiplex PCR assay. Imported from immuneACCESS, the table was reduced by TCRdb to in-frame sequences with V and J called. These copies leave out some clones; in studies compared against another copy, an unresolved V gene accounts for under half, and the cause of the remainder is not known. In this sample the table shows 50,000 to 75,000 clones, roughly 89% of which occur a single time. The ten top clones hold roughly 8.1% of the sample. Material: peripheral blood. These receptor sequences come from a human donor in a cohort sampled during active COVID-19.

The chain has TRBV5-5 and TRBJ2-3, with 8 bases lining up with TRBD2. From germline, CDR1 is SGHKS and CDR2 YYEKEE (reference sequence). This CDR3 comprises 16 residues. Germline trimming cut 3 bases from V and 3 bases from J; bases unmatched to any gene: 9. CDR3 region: CASSSRREGLTDTQYF. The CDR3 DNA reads TGTGCCAGCAGCTCCCGACGGGAGGGCCTAACAGATACGCAGTATTTT.

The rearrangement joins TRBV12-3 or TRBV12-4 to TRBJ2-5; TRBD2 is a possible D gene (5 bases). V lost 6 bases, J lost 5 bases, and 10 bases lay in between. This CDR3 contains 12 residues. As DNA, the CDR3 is TGTGCCAGCAGCCCACTAGTTGAGACCCAGTACTTC. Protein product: CASSPLVETQYF.

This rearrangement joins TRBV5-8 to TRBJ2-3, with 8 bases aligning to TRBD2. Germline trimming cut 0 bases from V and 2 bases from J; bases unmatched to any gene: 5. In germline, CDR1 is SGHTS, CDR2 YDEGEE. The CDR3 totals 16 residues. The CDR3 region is CASSLGRLAHTDTQYF. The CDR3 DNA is TGTGCCAGCAGCTTGGGAAGACTAGCGCACACAGATACGCAGTATTTT.

The CDR3 protein is CASTSQGARQYF. The DNA for the CDR3 is TGTGCCAGCACCTCCCAGGGGGCTAGGCAGTATTTT. The gene calls are TRBV28 and TRBJ2-3; 8 bases are shared with TRBD1. The V gene's germline CDR1 is MDHEN and CDR2 SYDVKM. The CDR3 is 12 residues long. V lost 7 bases and J lost 11; bases outside the gene matches: 8.